This T cell receptor (beta chain) is from a study of cytotoxic CD8 clonotypes in ibrutinib-treated CLL. Study summary: Response samples came after a median about 13 months of treatment, range 6 to 36. Sequencing produced an average of about 260,000 productive templates and 85,000 to 100,000 productive rearrangements per sample.

Some clones are missing from TCRdb's copy, which holds only in-frame ones; the method was immunoSEQ multiplex PCR. Among fewer than 100,000 clones, roughly 86% were seen once, and the ten largest hold under 7%. Trimming pared 5 bases from V and 3 bases from J, leaving 13 bases between. Germline V lookup: CDR1 MDHEN, CDR2 SYDVKM. The CDR3 totals 14 residues. The TCR originated in a human donor with chronic lymphocytic leukemia. The starting material was PBMCs, obtained before ibrutinib treatment. This chain uses TRBV28 with TRBJ1-1; a possible D gene is TRBD1 (5 bases). The DNA of the CDR3 is TGTGCCAGCAGTCCAGGGCTACCCTACACTGAAGCTTTCTTT. Protein: CASSPGLPYTEAFF.